A single sample is the source of the 24 T cell receptor beta chains below, sequenced in a study of blood T cells in healthy people across ages. Primers used in a second PCR of about 6 to 11 cycles were a sample-barcoded 5' primer and a J-beta primer mix. MiXCR, run by TCRdb on the 5' RACE reads, gives a single entry per CDR3 protein. Here the sample spans about 680,000 distinct CDR3 sequences, more than 40% being singletons. What was sequenced was blood. The receptors were sampled from a woman aged 55-69 years in good health.

This clonotype was detected once. The chain combines TRBV12-3 or TRBV12-4 with TRBJ1-1; D may be TRBD1 (5 bases). V was trimmed by 1 base and J by 0 bases, leaving 12 bases between them. CDR3 length: 16 amino acids. The DNA of the CDR3 is TGTGCCAGCAGTTTAGTCTGGGGGGTGATGAACACTGAAGCTTTCTTT. It encodes CASSLVWGVMNTEAFF.

J is TRBJ1-1 and V is TRBV9; a weak D match, TRBD1 (5 bases). V lost 0 bases and J lost 11, with 17 bases in between. CDR1 SGDLS and CDR2 YYNGEE come from the germline V gene. The CDR3 spans 14 residues. DNA of the CDR3: TGTGCCAGCAGCGTAGGAGGAGAGGGGACGCCGGCTTTCTTT. Amino acid sequence: CASSVGGEGTPAFF.

This clonotype was detected only a few times. This chain joins TRBV20-1 and TRBJ2-1, with D perhaps TRBD1 (5 bases). Germline V CDR1 and CDR2: DFQATT, SNEGSKA (reference sequence). CDR3 length equals 12 residues. Trimming took 3 bases from V and 9 from J, leaving 12 bases between them. In nucleotides, the CDR3 is TGCAGTGCTAGGGCAGGGCGAGGTGAGCAGTTCTTC. Its protein is CSARAGRGEQFF.

V usage is TRBV28 and J usage is TRBJ2-3; D perhaps matches TRBD2 (6 bases). The CDR3 is 16 residues long. Germline CDR1 MDHEN, CDR2 SYDVKM. V was cut by 5 bases and J by 2 bases, with 17 bases left in between. The DNA for the CDR3 is TGTGCCAGCAGTCCGCTACTGGGGGAGGACACAGATACGCAGTATTTT. Residues: CASSPLLGEDTDTQYF.

This chain joins TRBV28 and TRBJ1-2; 8 bases align to TRBD1. V shed 6 bases and J 4 bases; nucleotides not matched to a gene: 7. CDR3 length: 14 amino acids. From germline, CDR1 is MDHEN and CDR2 SYDVKM. The CDR3 loop is CASSGQGLGYGYTF. The CDR3 nucleotides read TGTGCCAGCAGCGGACAGGGTCTTGGCTATGGCTACACCTTC.

This clonotype was picked up a small number of times. This chain uses TRBV5-6 with TRBJ2-1, with D unresolved. The germline V and J ends were trimmed by 0 bases and 10 bases, with 14 bases remaining between them. The CDR3 runs 14 residues. Germline V gene lookup returns CDR1 SGHDT and CDR2 YYEEEE. CDR3 nucleotide sequence: TGTGCCAGCAGCTTGGAAGGACGAGTTGGCGAGCAGTTCTTC. It encodes CASSLEGRVGEQFF.

This chain links TRBV7-3 with TRBJ2-2; tentatively, D is TRBD2 (6 bases). V lost 1 base and J lost 0, with 6 bases in between. The CDR3 has 15 residues. From germline, CDR1 is SGHTA and CDR2 FQGTGA. The CDR3 DNA reads as TGTGCCAGCAGCTTAATAGCGGCGAACACCGGGGAGCTGTTTTTT. It specifies CASSLIAANTGELFF.

This clonotype was counted between two and nine times. This chain uses TRBV2 with TRBJ1-5; TRBD1 agrees at 7 bases. The CDR3 has 13 amino acids. Germline values: CDR1 SNHLY, CDR2 FYNNEI. With V trimmed by 7 bases and J by 6 bases, 6 bases remained unmatched. CDR3 amino acids: CASKGATAQPQHF. DNA for the CDR3: TGTGCCAGCAAGGGGGCGACTGCTCAGCCCCAGCATTTT.

The table lists this clonotype with a few counts. The J gene is TRBJ2-3, the V gene TRBV20-1, with TRBD2 matching over 10 bases. The CDR3 is 17 residues long. V was pared by 0 bases and J by 4 bases, with 10 bases of the junction left unmatched. The germline CDR1 and CDR2 sequences are DFQATT and SNEGSKA (reference sequence). CDR3 DNA: TGCAGTGCTAGAGATGGGGCCGCTAGCGGGAGCCCAGATACGCAGTATTTT. This gives the protein CSARDGAASGSPDTQYF.

The chain employs TRBV7-2 and TRBJ2-7, with TRBD2 matching over 10 bases. CDR3 size: 15 residues. V trimming: 5 bases; J trimming: 3 bases; junction bases outside the gene matches: 7. Germline V gene lookup returns CDR1 SGHTA and CDR2 FQGNSA. The CDR3 loop is CASSTRASGSYEQYF. DNA of the CDR3: TGTGCCAGCAGCACCCGGGCTAGCGGGAGCTACGAGCAGTACTTC.

The rearrangement joins TRBV9 to TRBJ2-1; D is uncertain. The CDR3 has 15 amino acids. Germline CDR1 reads SGDLS; CDR2 reads YYNGEE. The V gene lost 0 bases and the J gene lost 6 bases, with 13 bases spanning the gap. CDR3 residues: CASSVEAIGTNEQFF. The CDR3 DNA is TGTGCCAGCAGCGTAGAGGCAATCGGTACCAATGAGCAGTTCTTC.

The V gene is TRBV20-1, the J gene TRBJ2-4; 10 bases match TRBD2. CDR1 DFQATT and CDR2 SNEGSKA come from the germline V gene (reference sequence). Trimming at V came to 3 bases and at J to 13 bases, leaving 15 bases not matched to a gene. The CDR3 has 15 amino acids. CDR3 DNA sequence: TGCAGTGCTAGGAAAACTAGCGGGATTGACAATGAGCAGTACTTC. Residues: CSARKTSGIDNEQYF.

As for this clonotype: This clone may be a read error of a much larger clone one base away. The chain is built from TRBV12-3 or TRBV12-4 and TRBJ1-2, with 7 bases that match TRBD1. The CDR3 loop spans 17 amino acids. The CDR3 loop is CASSPSSPGQSNYGYIF. CDR3 coding DNA: TGTGCCAGCAGTCCCTCCTCTCCGGGACAGTCTAACTATGGCTACATCTTC.

The chain recombines TRBV20-1 with TRBJ2-6, with no clear D. The germline V gene encodes CDR1 DFQATT and CDR2 SNEGSKA (reference sequence). This CDR3 has 15 residues. Trimming left V 1 base short and J 0 bases short, with 7 bases between. The CDR3: CSARGADSGANVLTF. In DNA, the CDR3 is TGCAGTGCTAGAGGCGCCGACTCTGGGGCCAACGTCCTGACTTTC.

The rearrangement links TRBV12-3 or TRBV12-4 to TRBJ2-3; possibly TRBD2 for D (6 bases). Trimming removed 5 bases from V and 0 bases from J, with 18 bases in between. The CDR3 consists of 17 residues. The CDR3, as DNA: TGTGCCAGCAGTCCCTTTGGGCGGGGTACTAGCACAGATACGCAGTATTTT. Its translation: CASSPFGRGTSTDTQYF.

The gene calls are TRBV7-2 and TRBJ2-3; D is undetermined. There are 11 residues in the CDR3. Looked up from germline, CDR1 is SGHTA and CDR2 is FQGNSA. V lost 5 bases, J lost 7 bases, and 7 bases lay in between. The CDR3 DNA follows: TGTGCCAGCAGCCGTGACTATACGCAGTATTTT. Its translation is CASSRDYTQYF.

There are a few counts of this clonotype. V usage is TRBV5-1 and J usage is TRBJ1-4; D may be TRBD1 (6 bases). The CDR3 is 13 residues long. Germline V gene data show CDR1 as SGHRS and CDR2 as YFSETQ. The V and J ends lost 4 bases and 8 bases respectively, with 12 bases between them. The CDR3 nucleotides are TGCGCCAGCAGCGACAGGACGGGCGAAAAACTGTTTTTT. It yields the protein CASSDRTGEKLFF. The full variable domain, its missing parts supplied by reference TRBV5-1 and TRBJ1-4, is KAGVTQTPRYLIKTRGQQVTLSCSPISGHRSVSWYQQTPGQGLQFLFEYFSETQRNKGNFPGRFSGRQFSNSRSEMNVSTLELGDSALYLCASSDRTGEKLFFGSGTQLSVL.

The gene calls are TRBV28 and TRBJ2-7; D unclear. V was pared by 5 bases and J by 2 bases, with 13 bases between. The CDR3 runs 14 residues. CDR1 and CDR2 (germline): MDHEN, SYDVKM. The CDR3 DNA is TGTGCCAGCAGTCTCCCTAAGGTCACCTACGAGCAGTACTTC. Its protein product is CASSLPKVTYEQYF.

This clonotype was counted a single time. The rearrangement joins TRBV28 to TRBJ2-2, with 7 positions matching TRBD2. The CDR3 covers 14 residues. Germline CDR1 is MDHEN and CDR2 is SYDVKM. V lost 6 bases and J lost 4; bases outside the gene matches: 5. The CDR3 reads CASRTSESTGELFF. Written as DNA, the CDR3 is TGTGCCAGCAGAACTAGCGAAAGCACCGGGGAGCTGTTTTTT.

This clonotype was counted a few times. The rearrangement uses TRBV6-6 and TRBJ1-2, with a possible D match to TRBD1 (6 bases). The germline CDR1 and CDR2 sequences are MNHNY and SVGAGI (reference sequence). The CDR3 has 14 amino acids. Trimming took 4 bases from V and 7 from J, leaving 16 bases between them. CDR3 coding DNA: TGTGCCAGCAGTTCCAAAACAGGGACCGGTGGCTACACCTTC. This encodes CASSSKTGTGGYTF.

This clonotype appeared a few times. V gene TRBV29-1 combines with J gene TRBJ1-2; D is possibly TRBD1 (6 bases). Deletions cut 6 bases from V and 4 bases from J, with 12 bases between. CDR1 and CDR2 (germline): SQVTM, ANQGSEA. The CDR3 length is 12 residues. DNA of the CDR3: TGCAGCGTGGAAACAGGGAGCTATGGCTACACCTTC. Residues: CSVETGSYGYTF.

The chain carries TRBV20-1 and TRBJ1-2, with D hard to call. The CDR3 extends over 11 amino acids. V was trimmed by 4 bases and J by 3 bases, leaving 6 bases between them. Germline V gene lookup returns CDR1 DFQATT and CDR2 SNEGSKA (reference sequence). CDR3 residues: CSANYDYGYTF. The CDR3 coding sequence is TGCAGTGCTAATTACGACTATGGCTACACCTTC.

This chain uses TRBV10-3 with TRBJ2-1; 10 positions agree with TRBD2. Trimming took 6 bases from V and 1 from J; bases not matched to a gene: 9. CDR1 ENHRY and CDR2 SYGVKD come from the germline V gene. The CDR3 length is 17 residues. CDR3 nucleotide sequence: TGTGCCATCAGCAGCTTAGCGGGAGGCAATTCCTACAATGAGCAGTTCTTC. It yields the protein CAISSLAGGNSYNEQFF.

This clonotype has just a few counts. The chain is built from TRBV11-2 and TRBJ2-5; 10 bases map to TRBD2. The DNA end is a closer match to TRBJ2-7, so the J assignment may be wrong. This CDR3 has 16 amino acids. CDR1 and CDR2 from the germline V gene are SGHAT and FQNNGV. As DNA, the CDR3 is TGTGCCAGCAGCTTAAGGGGAGCGGGAGGGCCCTACGAGCAGTACTTC. Protein: CASSLRGAGGPYEQYF.